A selection of T cell receptor beta chains follows, all from one sample in a study of T-cell reconstitution after alpha-beta-depleted transplantation in children. TCRdb reprocessed the PCR reads via MiXCR and lists one record per CDR3 protein. This repertoire shows 200,000 to 250,000 distinct CDR3 sequences, roughly a tenth found once; its top ten account for about 30%. This material consisted of PBMCs, taken before TCRalphabeta/CD19-depleted stem cell transplant. These receptor sequences come from a child under two years old with acute myeloid leukemia, due to receive a stem cell transplant. Each CDR3 is given with its conserved first and last residue. A D gene is named only where the DNA matches it firmly. Clone size is not always given. Where it is, it says once, few, many or a class for expanded clones.

v_gene: TRBV20-1
d_gene: -
abundance: many
j_gene: TRBJ2-3
len: 14
CDR3aa: CSAREGKGTDTQYF
CDR3nt: TGCAGTGCTAGAGAGGGGAAAGGAACAGATACGCAGTATTTT

v_gene: TRBV20-1
d_gene: -
abundance: many
j_gene: TRBJ1-2
len: 13
CDR3aa: CSARQASNYGYTF
CDR3nt: TGCAGTGCTAGGCAGGCCTCTAACTATGGCTACACCTTC

v_gene: TRBV5-1
d_gene: TRBD1
abundance: many
j_gene: TRBJ1-5
len: 14
CDR3aa: CASSRTGMDQPQHF
CDR3nt: TGCGCCAGCAGCCGGACAGGGATGGATCAGCCCCAGCATTTT

v_gene: TRBV11-2
d_gene: -
abundance: many
j_gene: TRBJ1-1
len: 13
CDR3aa: CASSFVASTEAFF
CDR3nt: TGTGCCAGCAGCTTTGTCGCGTCGACTGAAGCTTTCTTT

v_gene: TRBV7-3
d_gene: -
abundance: many
j_gene: TRBJ2-1
len: 13
CDR3aa: CASSLNRGPEQFF
CDR3nt: TGTGCCAGCAGCTTAAATAGGGGTCCCGAGCAGTTCTTC

v_gene: TRBV4-2
d_gene: TRBD2
abundance: -
j_gene: TRBJ2-7
len: 15
CDR3aa: CASSPGRGSSYEQYF
CDR3nt: TGTGCCAGCAGCCCCGGGCGCGGGAGCTCCTACGAGCAGTACTTC

v_gene: TRBV7-9
d_gene: TRBD2
abundance: many
j_gene: TRBJ2-4
len: 18
CDR3aa: CASSGFSGTQSRYRIQYF
CDR3nt: TGTGCCAGCAGCGGGTTTAGCGGGACCCAAAGCAGATACCGTATTCAGTACTTC

v_gene: TRBV7-8
d_gene: TRBD2
abundance: -
j_gene: TRBJ2-2
len: 16
CDR3aa: CASSHLAGAYTGELFF
CDR3nt: TGTGCCAGCAGCCATCTAGCGGGGGCCTACACCGGGGAGCTGTTTTTT

v_gene: TRBV6-5
d_gene: -
abundance: many
j_gene: TRBJ1-2
len: 12
CDR3aa: CASSYAGHGYTF
CDR3nt: TGTGCCAGCAGTTACGCCGGCCATGGCTACACCTTC

v_gene: TRBV6-5
d_gene: -
abundance: many
j_gene: TRBJ2-7
len: 14
CDR3aa: CASSYGRSPYEQYF
CDR3nt: TGTGCCAGCAGTTATGGGCGGAGCCCCTACGAGCAGTACTTC

v_gene: TRBV12-3/TRBV12-4
d_gene: TRBD1
abundance: many
j_gene: TRBJ1-5
len: 16
CDR3aa: CASSLVETGSQQPQHF
CDR3nt: TGTGCCAGCAGTTTAGTTGAGACAGGGAGCCAACAGCCCCAGCATTTT

v_gene: TRBV7-7
d_gene: -
abundance: few
j_gene: TRBJ2-1
len: 13
CDR3aa: CASSLGAGDEQFF
CDR3nt: TGTGCCAGCAGCTTGGGAGCGGGCGATGAGCAGTTCTTC

v_gene: TRBV11-3
d_gene: -
abundance: few
j_gene: TRBJ2-1
len: 15
CDR3aa: CASEGEDSYYNEQFF
CDR3nt: TGTGCCAGCGAGGGGGAGGACAGCTATTACAATGAGCAGTTCTTC

v_gene: TRBV10-1
d_gene: TRBD1
abundance: -
j_gene: TRBJ2-7
len: 16
CDR3aa: CASSDTGTGAYYEQYF
CDR3nt: TGCGCCAGCAGTGATACCGGGACAGGTGCTTACTACGAGCAGTACTTC

v_gene: TRBV5-1
d_gene: -
abundance: -
j_gene: TRBJ1-1
len: 14
CDR3aa: CASSLDPVGIEAFF
CDR3nt: TGCGCCAGCAGCTTGGACCCCGTGGGGATAGAAGCTTTCTTT

v_gene: TRBV5-1
d_gene: -
abundance: many
j_gene: TRBJ2-1
len: 15
CDR3aa: CASSFGETPGNEQFF
CDR3nt: TGCGCCAGCAGCTTCGGGGAAACTCCTGGGAATGAGCAGTTCTTC

v_gene: TRBV30
d_gene: -
abundance: few
j_gene: TRBJ1-2
len: 13
CDR3aa: CAWSWTDFYGYTF
CDR3nt: TGTGCCTGGAGTTGGACCGACTTCTATGGCTACACCTTC

v_gene: TRBV20-1
d_gene: -
abundance: many
j_gene: TRBJ2-2
len: 12
CDR3aa: CSAGKFGGELFF
CDR3nt: TGCAGTGCGGGAAAGTTTGGTGGGGAGCTGTTTTTT

v_gene: TRBV24-1
d_gene: -
abundance: many
j_gene: TRBJ2-3
len: 14
CDR3aa: CATSSLRGTDTQYF
CDR3nt: TGTGCCACCAGTTCGTTGAGGGGCACAGATACGCAGTATTTT

v_gene: TRBV9
d_gene: -
abundance: many
j_gene: TRBJ2-2
len: 13
CDR3aa: CASSVTGTGELFF
CDR3nt: TGTGCCAGCAGCGTGACCGGGACCGGGGAGCTGTTTTTT

v_gene: TRBV5-1
d_gene: TRBD1
abundance: -
j_gene: TRBJ1-5
len: 15
CDR3aa: CASSWGTVSNQPQHF
CDR3nt: TGCGCCAGCAGCTGGGGGACAGTAAGCAATCAGCCCCAGCATTTT

v_gene: TRBV10-3
d_gene: TRBD2
abundance: many
j_gene: TRBJ2-1
len: 16
CDR3aa: CAISGRLAGTYNEQFF
CDR3nt: TGTGCCATCAGTGGCCGACTAGCGGGGACCTACAATGAGCAGTTCTTC

v_gene: TRBV2
d_gene: TRBD2
abundance: many
j_gene: TRBJ2-3
len: 18
CDR3aa: CASSNGLAGSTSTDTQYF
CDR3nt: TGTGCCAGCAGTAACGGACTAGCGGGGTCTACTAGCACAGATACGCAGTATTTT

v_gene: TRBV20-1
d_gene: -
abundance: many
j_gene: TRBJ1-5
len: 13
CDR3aa: CSARVGVTAPQHF
CDR3nt: TGCAGTGCTAGAGTAGGGGTGACCGCCCCCCAGCATTTT

v_gene: TRBV19
d_gene: -
abundance: many
j_gene: TRBJ1-5
len: 16
CDR3aa: CASSIRVEKGNQPQHF
CDR3nt: TGTGCCAGTAGTATTAGGGTCGAGAAGGGCAATCAGCCCCAGCATTTT

v_gene: TRBV6-2/TRBV6-3
d_gene: TRBD1
abundance: few
j_gene: TRBJ1-5
len: 15
CDR3aa: CASSLGQGTNQPQHF
CDR3nt: TGTGCCAGCAGCCTCGGACAGGGCACCAATCAGCCCCAGCATTTT

v_gene: TRBV20-1
d_gene: -
abundance: -
j_gene: TRBJ2-7
len: 15
CDR3aa: CCWGGTAGRSYEQYF
CDR3nt: TGCTGCTGGGGCGGGACAGCGGGCCGCTCCTACGAGCAGTACTTC

v_gene: TRBV18
d_gene: -
abundance: -
j_gene: TRBJ2-3
len: 17
CDR3aa: CASSPETSLRYTDTQYF
CDR3nt: TGTGCCAGCTCACCAGAGACTTCCCTCCGTTACACAGATACGCAGTATTTT

v_gene: TRBV12-3/TRBV12-4
d_gene: -
abundance: many
j_gene: TRBJ2-7
len: 12
CDR3aa: CASSRGTYEQYF
CDR3nt: TGTGCCAGCAGTCGCGGGACTTACGAGCAGTACTTC

v_gene: TRBV29-1
d_gene: TRBD1
abundance: many
j_gene: TRBJ2-7
len: 14
CDR3aa: CSVALGTGGNEQYF
CDR3nt: TGCAGCGTGGCCCTCGGGACAGGGGGCAACGAGCAGTACTTC

v_gene: TRBV20-1
d_gene: -
abundance: many
j_gene: TRBJ2-3
len: 15
CDR3aa: CSARWGGASTDTQYF
CDR3nt: TGCAGTGCTAGATGGGGCGGGGCTAGCACAGATACGCAGTATTTT

v_gene: TRBV6-2/TRBV6-3
d_gene: TRBD2
abundance: many
j_gene: TRBJ2-2
len: 15
CDR3aa: CASRLAGANTGELFF
CDR3nt: TGTGCCAGCAGACTAGCGGGAGCGAACACCGGGGAGCTGTTTTTT

v_gene: TRBV29-1
d_gene: -
abundance: many
j_gene: TRBJ1-4
len: 13
CDR3aa: CSVEKGPGEKLFF
CDR3nt: TGCAGCGTTGAAAAGGGGCCTGGAGAAAAACTGTTTTTT

v_gene: TRBV7-8
d_gene: TRBD2
abundance: -
j_gene: TRBJ2-2
len: 14
CDR3aa: CASSFRGRAGELFF
CDR3nt: TGTGCCAGCAGCTTCCGCGGGAGAGCCGGGGAGCTGTTTTTT

v_gene: TRBV5-6
d_gene: -
abundance: many
j_gene: TRBJ2-1
len: 11
CDR3aa: CASSFSVEQFF
CDR3nt: TGTGCCAGCAGCTTTTCTGTCGAGCAGTTCTTC

v_gene: TRBV5-1
d_gene: -
abundance: many
j_gene: TRBJ1-2
len: 14
CDR3aa: CASSPEQGFYGYTF
CDR3nt: TGCGCCAGCAGCCCCGAACAGGGCTTTTATGGCTACACCTTC

v_gene: TRBV12-3/TRBV12-4
d_gene: TRBD2
abundance: many
j_gene: TRBJ2-2
len: 14
CDR3aa: CASSHSGINGELFF
CDR3nt: TGTGCCAGCAGCCATAGCGGGATTAACGGGGAGCTGTTTTTT

v_gene: TRBV20-1
d_gene: TRBD2
abundance: many
j_gene: TRBJ2-3
len: 14
CDR3aa: CSATSGSSADTQYF
CDR3nt: TGCAGTGCTACTAGCGGGAGTTCTGCAGATACGCAGTATTTT

v_gene: TRBV20-1
d_gene: TRBD1
abundance: -
j_gene: TRBJ1-4
len: 14
CDR3aa: CSARSGQEDEKLFF
CDR3nt: TGCAGTGCTAGATCGGGACAGGAGGATGAAAAACTGTTTTTT

v_gene: TRBV24-1
d_gene: -
abundance: many
j_gene: TRBJ2-1
len: 14
CDR3aa: CATSDRDFYNEQFF
CDR3nt: TGTGCCACCAGTGATCGGGACTTCTACAATGAGCAGTTCTTC

v_gene: TRBV5-1
d_gene: TRBD1
abundance: many
j_gene: TRBJ2-5
len: 14
CDR3aa: CASSFGQGFETQYF
CDR3nt: TGCGCCAGCAGCTTTGGACAGGGTTTCGAGACCCAGTACTTC

v_gene: TRBV5-6
d_gene: -
abundance: -
j_gene: TRBJ1-2
len: 16
CDR3aa: CASSLDADTPNYGYTF
CDR3nt: TGTGCCAGCAGCTTGGATGCGGACACCCCCAACTATGGCTACACCTTC

v_gene: TRBV12-3/TRBV12-4
d_gene: -
abundance: many
j_gene: TRBJ2-1
len: 12
CDR3aa: CASSLEPNEQFF
CDR3nt: TGTGCCAGCAGTTTAGAGCCAAATGAGCAGTTCTTC

v_gene: TRBV10-3
d_gene: -
abundance: many
j_gene: TRBJ1-1
len: 13
CDR3aa: CAISESGDTEAFF
CDR3nt: TGTGCCATCAGTGAGTCAGGGGACACTGAAGCTTTCTTT

v_gene: TRBV7-2
d_gene: TRBD2
abundance: many
j_gene: TRBJ2-1
len: 15
CDR3aa: CASSLVSGYYNEQFF
CDR3nt: TGTGCCAGCAGCTTAGTTAGCGGGTATTACAATGAGCAGTTCTTC